Given below is one TCR beta chain in context. The source of the sample is a study of blood T cell repertoires in COVID-19. Whole-study context: Samples representing acute and convalescent COVID-19 were sourced from the United States, Italy and Spain. PBMCs, B-cell-depleted T cells, or T cells were the source of the cDNA or gDNA that made up the material.

The CDR3 has 15 amino acids. V lost 5 bases and J 0 bases, leaving 16 bases between the germline ends. Germline CDR1 is SQVTM and CDR2 is ANQGSEA. Original analysis: Estimated nucleated cell counts came from reference gene primer amplification. Data came from immunoSEQ multiplex PCR; TCRdb stores just in-frame clones and leaves some out. V, J and clone size were drawn from that table, and D and trimming were deduced from the DNA. Here the sample spans around 320,000 clones, approximately 90% being singletons. This clonotype was sampled from a woman under 40 who had recovered from COVID-19. V usage is TRBV29-1 and J usage is TRBJ1-2; a weak D match, TRBD1 (6 bases). Sequencing input: peripheral blood. The CDR3 is CSVHSRDTSNYGYTF. In nucleotides, the CDR3 is TGCAGCGTTCACTCCCGGGACACCTCTAACTATGGCTACACCTTC.